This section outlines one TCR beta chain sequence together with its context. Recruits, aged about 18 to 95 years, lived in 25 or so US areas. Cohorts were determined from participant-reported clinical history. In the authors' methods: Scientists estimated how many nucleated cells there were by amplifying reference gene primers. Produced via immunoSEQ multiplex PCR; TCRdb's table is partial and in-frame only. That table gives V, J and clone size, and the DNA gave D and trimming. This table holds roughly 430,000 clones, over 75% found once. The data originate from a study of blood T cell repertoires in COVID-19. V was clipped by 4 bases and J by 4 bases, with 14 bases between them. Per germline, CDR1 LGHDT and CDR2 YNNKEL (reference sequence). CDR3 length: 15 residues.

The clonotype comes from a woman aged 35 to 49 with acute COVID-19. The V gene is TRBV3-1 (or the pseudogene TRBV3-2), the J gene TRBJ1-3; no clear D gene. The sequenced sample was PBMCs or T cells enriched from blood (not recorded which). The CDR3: CASSPTLRGGNTIYF. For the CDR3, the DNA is TGTGCCAGCAGCCCCACTTTGCGGGGAGGAAACACCATATATTTT.